This T cell receptor (beta chain) was documented in a study of shared clonotypes between healthy human individuals. For the study at large: Those who served as donors were a couple of women and a few men between the ages of 18 and 49.

TCRdb's table, derived via immunoSEQ multiplex PCR, lists solely in-frame clones and lacks some. The repertoire has a few hundred thousand clones, under 80% of them found once; the top ten carry about a tenth. Germline loops: CDR1 LNHDA, CDR2 SQIVND (reference sequence). CDR3 size: 15 residues. V lost 0 bases and J 5 bases, leaving 13 bases between the germline ends. Sequences were obtained from memory CD4+ T cells sorted from blood. Subset reported: CD45RA-negative fraction. This chain joins TRBV19 and TRBJ1-2; the D is unclear. This sequence originates from a man aged 30 to 39 in good health. CDR3 DNA sequence: TGTGCCAGTAGTATAGATCCACCCGCCCAATATGGCTACACCTTC. Translated: CASSIDPPAQYGYTF.